This T cell receptor (beta chain) was documented in a study of shared clonotypes between healthy human individuals. Findings and caveats of the study: Sorted-subset sequencing, rarefaction showed, was incomplete despite large depth. Relative to their counterparts shared across all four donors, non-shared clonotypes exhibited diminished generation probabilities.

The table came from immunoSEQ multiplex PCR; TCRdb's copy has only in-frame clones and leaves some out. Of over 750,000 clones in the sample, 90% to 97% were seen once. The CDR3 covers 16 residues. Germline V gene lookup returns CDR1 MNHNS and CDR2 SASEGT. V lost 2 bases, J lost 5 bases, and 9 bases stayed unmatched. Naive CD8 populations comprised CD45RO-negative cells positively selected for CCR7, excluding terminally differentiated effector memory CD45RA+ cells. Turning to this clone: The target antigen is unknown.

J is TRBJ2-5 and V is TRBV6-1, with 9 nucleotides matching TRBD1. The receptor was isolated from a man aged 25 to 45 in good health. Specimen: naive CD8+ T cells sorted from blood. CDR3 in amino acids: CASSEFWTGEGETQYF. Written as DNA, the CDR3 is TGTGCCAGCAGTGAATTTTGGACAGGGGAGGGTGAGACCCAGTACTTC.